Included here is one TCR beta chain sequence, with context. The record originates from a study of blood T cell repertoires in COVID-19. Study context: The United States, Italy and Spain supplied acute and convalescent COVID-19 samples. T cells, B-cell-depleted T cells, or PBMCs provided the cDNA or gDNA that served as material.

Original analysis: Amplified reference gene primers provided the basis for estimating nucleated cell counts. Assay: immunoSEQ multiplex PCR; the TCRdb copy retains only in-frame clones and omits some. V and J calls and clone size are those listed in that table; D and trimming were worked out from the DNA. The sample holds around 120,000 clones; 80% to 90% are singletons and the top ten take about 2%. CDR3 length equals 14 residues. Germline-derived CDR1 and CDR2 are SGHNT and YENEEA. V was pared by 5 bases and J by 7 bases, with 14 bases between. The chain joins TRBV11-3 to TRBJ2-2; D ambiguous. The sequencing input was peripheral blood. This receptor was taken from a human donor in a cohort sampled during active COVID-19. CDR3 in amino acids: CASSHEASGGELFF. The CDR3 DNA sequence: TGTGCCAGCAGCCACGAGGCCTCGGGCGGGGAGCTGTTTTTT.